A single sample gave rise to the 24 T cell receptor beta chains below, sequenced in a study of blood T cell repertoires in COVID-19. Profiling relied on immunoSEQ multiplex PCR, and the TCRdb table lists in-frame clones only, not all of them. This sample has 90,000 or so clones, with 81% found just once. The sample taken for sequencing was peripheral blood. Every receptor here comes from a man at least 80 years old with active or convalescent COVID-19.

The chain couples TRBV10-3 to TRBJ1-2, with D perhaps TRBD1 (6 bases). Per germline, CDR1 ENHRY and CDR2 SYGVKD. The CDR3 is 14 residues long. V shed 7 bases and J shed 8 bases, with 20 bases lying between them. The CDR3 nucleotides read TGTGCCATCAACGGACAGACCCTCAGCGGCGGCTACACCTTC. Protein product: CAINGQTLSGGYTF.

The chain joins TRBV19 to TRBJ2-7; 7 bases are a match to TRBD1. The junction had 12 bases not matched to a gene; V was cut back by 3 bases and J by 4 bases. Germline CDR1 and CDR2: LNHDA and SQIVND (reference sequence). The CDR3 has 16 residues. The CDR3 DNA sequence: TGTGCCAGTAGTATTGGGCAGGGGGTGGCCCGTTACGAGCAGTACTTC. Translation: CASSIGQGVARYEQYF.

CDR3 amino acids: CASSIGRGTEAFF. CDR3 nucleotides: TGTGCCAGTAGTATAGGCAGGGGCACTGAAGCTTTCTTT. The genes are TRBV19 and TRBJ1-1, with D maybe TRBD1 (6 bases). V lost 1 base, J lost 4 bases, and 7 bases lay in between. The CDR3 totals 13 residues. From germline, CDR1 is LNHDA and CDR2 SQIVND (reference sequence).

This chain links TRBV6-5 with TRBJ2-7; TRBD1 matches 7 bases. Per the germline V gene, CDR1 is MNHEY and CDR2 is SVGAGI. The CDR3 consists of 13 residues. V lost 7 bases to trimming and J lost 6 bases; unmatched junction nucleotides: 9. DNA for the CDR3: TGTGCCAGCACCAAAAACAGGGGTGGCGAGCAGTACTTC. It is translated as CASTKNRGGEQYF.

The rearrangement uses TRBV3-1 (or the pseudogene TRBV3-2) and TRBJ1-6, with 8 bases matching TRBD1. V dropped 6 bases and J dropped 7; count of bases not matched to a gene: 8. This CDR3 has 15 residues. Germline assignment: CDR1 LGHDT and CDR2 YNNKEL (reference sequence). The CDR3 spells CASRPGQGGNSPLHF. CDR3 nucleotide sequence: TGTGCCAGCAGACCCGGACAGGGAGGGAATTCACCCCTCCACTTT.

This clone was seen once. The rearrangement joins TRBV7-9 to TRBJ2-7; 11 bases line up with TRBD2. V shed 1 base and J 0 bases; nucleotides not matched to a gene: 11. CDR1 and CDR2 (germline): SEHNR, FQNEAQ (reference sequence). The CDR3 has 19 amino acids. CDR3 DNA sequence: TGTGCCAGCAGCTTAGTTGCTAGCGGGGGGCCTCCGAGCTCCTACGAGCAGTACTTC. Amino acid sequence: CASSLVASGGPPSSYEQYF.

This clone was counted ten times or more. The chain is built from TRBV5-5 and TRBJ1-3; possible D gene TRBD1, 6 bases. The CDR3 extends over 13 amino acids. V was pared by 5 bases and J by 3 bases, with 9 bases between. The V gene's germline CDR1 is SGHKS and CDR2 YYEKEE (reference sequence). The CDR3 DNA follows: TGTGCCAGCAGTCGGACAGATGGAAACACCATATATTTT. This sequence encodes CASSRTDGNTIYF.

The V call is TRBV19, the J call TRBJ2-3; the match to TRBD2 covers 9 bases. The J segment lost 0 bases and the V segment lost 3 bases, leaving 7 bases of the junction unmatched. The CDR3 consists of 17 residues. Per the germline V gene, CDR1 is LNHDA and CDR2 is SQIVND (reference sequence). This chain's CDR3 is CASSIAPSGASTDTQYF. Written as DNA, the CDR3 is TGTGCCAGTAGTATTGCGCCTAGCGGGGCTAGCACAGATACGCAGTATTTT.

The J gene is TRBJ1-5, the V gene TRBV7-2, with TRBD1 as a possible D gene (5 bases). V gave up 3 bases and J gave up 2 bases, with 11 bases separating them. Germline CDR1 and CDR2: SGHTA and FQGNSA. The CDR3 extends over 15 amino acids. As DNA, the CDR3 is TGTGCCAGCAGCTTGTACACGGGGGGCAATCAGCCCCAGCATTTT. This codes for CASSLYTGGNQPQHF.

This clone was detected only once. This chain uses TRBV4-3 with TRBJ2-2, with TRBD1 matching 10 bases. The junction had 11 bases not matched to a gene; V was cut back by 0 bases and J by 7 bases. This CDR3 has 18 residues. Looked up from germline, CDR1 is LGHNA and CDR2 is YSLEER. The CDR3: CASSQDRLTGGRGGELFF. The CDR3 DNA follows: TGCGCCAGCAGCCAAGATCGTTTGACAGGGGGCCGGGGCGGGGAGCTGTTTTTT.

This chain links TRBV30 with TRBJ1-3; D is possibly TRBD1 (5 bases). Germline assignment: CDR1 GTSNPN and CDR2 SVGIG (reference sequence). V lost 8 bases to trimming and J lost 5 bases, with 25 bases between them. CDR3 size: 16 residues. The CDR3 DNA reads TGTGCCCTGGCCCGGGGGGGACGGACACGAAGAAACACCATATATTTT. Translation gives CALARGGRTRRNTIYF.

J is TRBJ1-1 and V is TRBV6-1; weak D call: TRBD1 (5 bases). Germline lookup yields CDR1 MNHNS and CDR2 SASEGT. V lost 7 bases, J lost 5 bases, and 20 bases lay in between. The CDR3 spans 15 residues. DNA of the CDR3: TGTGCCAGCACCCCCCAGGTAACGGGGGGGACTGAAGCTTTCTTT. Its translation: CASTPQVTGGTEAFF.

This chain uses TRBV4-1 with TRBJ2-7; TRBD2 agrees at 9 bases. Trimming cost V 0 bases and J 7 bases; bases outside gene matches: 7. Germline V gene lookup returns CDR1 MGHRA and CDR2 YSYEKL. The CDR3 runs 15 residues. CDR3: CASSQDVAGGREQYF. CDR3 nucleotide sequence: TGCGCCAGCAGCCAAGATGTCGCGGGGGGGCGTGAGCAGTACTTC.

The CDR3 sequence is CSVRTGTGVLEQYF. In nucleotides, the CDR3 is TGCAGCGTTCGTACCGGGACAGGGGTGCTCGAGCAGTACTTC. V gene TRBV29-1 combines with J gene TRBJ2-7; 10 bases fit TRBD1. Trimming cost V 5 bases and J 6 bases; bases outside gene matches: 10. The CDR3 is 14 residues long. The germline V gene encodes CDR1 SQVTM and CDR2 ANQGSEA.

This clone occurred once. This chain uses TRBV12-3 or TRBV12-4 with TRBJ1-2, with 8 bases matching TRBD1. Germline trimming cut 5 bases from V and 8 bases from J; bases unmatched to any gene: 7. CDR3 length: 13 residues. CDR3 bases: TGTGCCAGCAGTACGGACAGGGTGAAAGGCTACACCTTC. The encoded protein is CASSTDRVKGYTF.

This chain links TRBV27 with TRBJ2-5; TRBD2 is a possible D gene (5 bases). Germline CDR1 MNHEY, CDR2 SMNVEV (reference sequence). Trimming took 3 bases from V and 2 from J, leaving 10 bases between them. This CDR3 is built from 14 residues. The CDR3 here is CASSLVGLQETQYF. The CDR3 DNA follows: TGTGCCAGCAGTTTGGTAGGACTTCAAGAGACCCAGTACTTC.

The chain has TRBV6-5 and TRBJ1-3; D is perhaps TRBD1 (5 bases). Germline CDR1 and CDR2: MNHEY and SVGAGI. Trimming removed 6 bases at V and 2 bases at J, with 11 bases between. The CDR3 contains 14 residues. Here the CDR3 reads CASSPPGTGNTIYF. For the CDR3, the DNA is TGTGCCAGCAGCCCCCCAGGGACTGGAAACACCATATATTTT.

The gene calls are TRBV28 and TRBJ1-5, with a tentative D call TRBD1 (6 bases). The CDR3 consists of 15 residues. Germline V gene lookup returns CDR1 MDHEN and CDR2 SYDVKM. The V gene lost 5 bases and the J gene lost 3 bases, with 14 bases spanning the gap. CDR3 DNA sequence: TGTGCCAGCAGTCCCCCTGGGGGCCTCAATCAGCCCCAGCATTTT. It translates to CASSPPGGLNQPQHF.

The chain links TRBV29-1 to TRBJ2-3; TRBD1 is a possible D gene (5 bases). The CDR3 spans 13 residues. The ends were cut back, 5 bases at V and 4 bases at J, with 13 bases in the middle. The germline CDR1 and CDR2 sequences are SQVTM and ANQGSEA. Written as DNA, the CDR3 is TGCAGCGTTCTAGGGGTTGGTGCAGATACGCAGTATTTT. Its translation: CSVLGVGADTQYF.

The CDR3 DNA sequence: TGTGCCAGCAGCTTAGTAGGGGGCGCGGATAATTCACCCCTCCACTTT. Residues: CASSLVGGADNSPLHF. This sequence joins TRBV11-2 and TRBJ1-6, with 7 nucleotides matching TRBD1. The CDR3 is made up of 16 amino acids. After removal of 1 base from V and 5 bases from J, the junction contained 5 bases not matched to a gene. The germline V gene encodes CDR1 SGHAT and CDR2 FQNNGV.

The chain carries TRBV7-9 and TRBJ2-5; tentatively, D is TRBD1 (6 bases). The CDR3 extends over 16 amino acids. V dropped 4 bases and J dropped 0 bases, with 15 bases sitting between them. CDR1 is SEHNR, CDR2 FQNEAQ, per germline (reference sequence). For the CDR3, the DNA is TGTGCCAGCAGCTCGGGACACCCGATGTACCAAGAGACCCAGTACTTC. Translated, it gives CASSSGHPMYQETQYF.

This clone was seen more than once but under ten times. The chain joins TRBV30 to TRBJ1-2, with D perhaps matching TRBD1 (5 bases). Trimming took 2 bases from V and 4 from J, leaving 14 bases between them. The CDR3 has 14 amino acids. Germline V lookup: CDR1 GTSNPN, CDR2 SVGIG (reference sequence). The CDR3: CAWSTRGLLYGYTF. The DNA for the CDR3 is TGTGCCTGGAGTACCCGGGGGTTACTCTATGGCTACACCTTC.

The V call is TRBV10-3, the J call TRBJ2-2, with TRBD2 identical over 12 bases. CDR3 size: 15 residues. The ends lost 10 bases at V and 3 bases at J; junction bases unmatched: 6. CDR1 and CDR2 (germline): ENHRY, SYGVKD. The CDR3 DNA reads as TGTGCCACACAACTAGCGGGGGGAGACACCGGGGAGCTGTTTTTT. Translating it yields CATQLAGGDTGELFF.

The V call is TRBV2, the J call TRBJ2-1, with 9 nucleotides matching TRBD2. This CDR3 has 14 amino acids. The J segment lost 3 bases and the V segment lost 7 bases, leaving 4 bases of the junction unmatched. CDR1 is SNHLY, CDR2 FYNNEI, per germline. The CDR3 sequence: CASTPSGVYNEQFF. In nucleotides, the CDR3 is TGTGCCAGCACGCCTAGCGGGGTCTACAATGAGCAGTTCTTC.